A selection of T cell receptor beta chains follows, all from one sample in a study of cytomegalovirus exposure and HLA in healthy donors. Using immunoSEQ multiplex PCR, the repertoire was profiled, and TCRdb retains in-frame clones only, with some absent. The sample has 150,000 to 200,000 clones, around 90% seen once; the top ten hold 1.5% to 2%. The sequenced sample was PBMCs. All receptors come from a woman aged 18-29 years in good health and CMV-seronegative. Both conserved end residues are part of each CDR3. D genes are given only for firm matches. Only part of the rows carry a size: once, few, many, or a class if the clone is expanded.

V gene	J gene	D gene	clone size	CDR3 DNA	CDR3 protein
TRBV5-1	TRBJ2-1	NA	NA	TGCGCCAGCAGCCTACAGGGTTCTAATGAGCAGTTCTTC	CASSLQGSNEQFF
TRBV6-5	TRBJ1-1	NA	NA	TGTGCCAGCAGATCCCCGGGGAGTGAAGCTTTCTTT	CASRSPGSEAFF
TRBV2	TRBJ2-2	TRBD1	NA	TGTGCCAGCAGATTAGACAGGGGGGACACCGGGGAGCTGTTTTTT	CASRLDRGDTGELFF
TRBV6-6	TRBJ1-1	NA	NA	TGTGCCAGCAGTCGCGGGGGAACTGAAGCTTTCTTT	CASSRGGTEAFF
TRBV5-8	TRBJ2-2	TRBD1	NA	TGTGCCAGCAGCTTGGTGGTGGGACAGGGGACCGGGGAGCTGTTTTTT	CASSLVVGQGTGELFF
TRBV29-1	TRBJ1-1	NA	NA	TGCAGCGTTGGCGTGGACGGCCGTCGAGGGGAAGCTTTCTTT	CSVGVDGRRGEAFF
TRBV11-1	TRBJ1-2	TRBD1	NA	TGTGCCAGCAGTCGACAGGGTGGTGGCTACACCTTC	CASSRQGGGYTF
TRBV28	TRBJ1-2	TRBD1	once	TGTGCCAGCAGACTACAGGGGAATGGCTACACCTTC	CASRLQGNGYTF
TRBV6-1	TRBJ2-7	TRBD2	few	TGTGCCAGCAGCTCGACTAGCGGACTCTACGAGCAGTACTTC	CASSSTSGLYEQYF
TRBV6-4	TRBJ1-6	NA	few	TGTGCCAGCAGTGATAGGAGGGGTCGGAATTCACCCCTCCACTTT	CASSDRRGRNSPLHF
TRBV5-1	TRBJ2-1	NA	NA	TGCGCCAGCAGTGACATCGACAGATCCAACAATGAGCAGTTCTTC	CASSDIDRSNNEQFF
TRBV2	TRBJ1-1	NA	NA	TGTGCCAGCAGTGAAGAAACAGGGATGAACACTGAAGCTTTCTTT	CASSEETGMNTEAFF
TRBV5-4	TRBJ1-2	TRBD1	NA	TGTGCCAGCAGCTCGGGACAGTTCGGCGGTTTTGGCTACACCTTC	CASSSGQFGGFGYTF
TRBV5-1	TRBJ1-5	NA	NA	TGCGCCAGCAGCCTAGGGGGAGGGAGGGAGAGGAATCAGCCCCAGCATTTT	CASSLGGGRERNQPQHF
TRBV11-3	TRBJ2-3	NA	NA	TGTGCCAGCAGCTTACCCCCCCAATATACGCAGTATTTT	CASSLPPQYTQYF
TRBV13	TRBJ2-5	TRBD2	NA	TGTGCCAGCAGCTTACGGGGGGACCAAGAGACCCAGTACTTC	CASSLRGDQETQYF
TRBV7-2	TRBJ1-2	TRBD1	once	TGTGCCAGCAGCTTAGGGGGGCTGGGGACAGGGAACTATGGCTACACCTTC	CASSLGGLGTGNYGYTF
TRBV4-1	TRBJ1-1	NA	NA	TGCGCCAGCAGCAACATGGTCGGGGAACAGACTGAAGCTTTCTTT	CASSNMVGEQTEAFF
TRBV19	TRBJ1-1	NA	NA	TGTGCCAGTCTCACCCGCGTCGGGGGACACACTGAAGCTTTCTTT	CASLTRVGGHTEAFF
TRBV4-1	TRBJ2-7	TRBD1	NA	TGCGCCAGCAGCCTGGGGGACAGGGGGCCATACGAGCAGTACTTC	CASSLGDRGPYEQYF
TRBV7-3	TRBJ2-6	NA	NA	TGTGCCAGCAGCTCGCCGGGGGGGGCCAACGTCCTGACTTTC	CASSSPGGANVLTF
TRBV9	TRBJ1-6	TRBD1	NA	TGTGCCAGCAGCGTAGGGACAGGGATTAATTCACCCCTCCACTTT	CASSVGTGINSPLHF
TRBV30	TRBJ2-7	TRBD1	NA	TGTGCCTGGAGACCGGCAGGGGGCGAGCAGTACTTC	CAWRPAGGEQYF
TRBV7-2	TRBJ2-7	NA	NA	TGTGCCAGCAGCCGAGGGTTGACGGGGCAGTACTTC	CASSRGLTGQYF
TRBV27	TRBJ1-6	NA	NA	TGTGCCAGCAGTTTGGCTGCTGATAATTCACCCCTCCACTTT	CASSLAADNSPLHF
TRBV28	TRBJ2-7	NA	few	TGTGCCAGCAACGCGGGCCGGCCCTACGAGCAGTACTTC	CASNAGRPYEQYF
TRBV19	TRBJ2-1	TRBD2	once	TGTGCCAGTAGGTCCGGGAGGGCCCGCCCCTACAATGAGCAGTTCTTC	CASRSGRARPYNEQFF
TRBV5-1	TRBJ2-3	NA	NA	TGCGCCAGCAGCTTGGCCACAACAGTAAACACAGATACGCAGTATTTT	CASSLATTVNTDTQYF
TRBV5-1	TRBJ2-5	TRBD2	NA	TGCGCCAGCAGCGGAATAGCGGGAGCCCAGGAGACCCAGTACTTC	CASSGIAGAQETQYF
TRBV18	TRBJ1-1	NA	once	TGTGCCTTGTTGGGGGGGAACACTGAAGCTTTCTTT	CALLGGNTEAFF
TRBV11-3	TRBJ2-3	TRBD2	NA	TGTGCCAGCAGCCCCAATTTCCCTACCGGGAGGGCGCGCAATACGCAGTATTTT	CASSPNFPTGRARNTQYF
TRBV30	TRBJ1-3	NA	NA	TGTGCCTGGACCAAGGGGGTCGGGAACACCATATATTTT	CAWTKGVGNTIYF
TRBV6-1	TRBJ2-1	TRBD2	NA	TGTGCCAGCAGGAGCGGGGGGGCCGGGAATGAGCAGTTCTTC	CASRSGGAGNEQFF
TRBV2	TRBJ2-7	NA	NA	TGTGCCAGCTCGAGGGGGGGATTTGACGAGCAGTACTTC	CASSRGGFDEQYF
TRBV6-5	TRBJ1-1	TRBD1	NA	TGTGCCAGCAGTAATCCGGGACAGGGCTTACCTGAAGCTTTCTTT	CASSNPGQGLPEAFF
TRBV25-1	TRBJ1-1	NA	NA	TGTGCCAGCAGTGAACCGACCCAAGCGACTGAAGCTTTCTTT	CASSEPTQATEAFF
TRBV7-2	TRBJ1-1	NA	NA	TGTGCCAGCAGCTTATACCAGGGCCGGGCTTTCTTT	CASSLYQGRAFF
TRBV5-1	TRBJ1-1	NA	NA	TGCGCCAGCAGCTTGCCCACTATGAACACTGAAGCTTTCTTT	CASSLPTMNTEAFF
TRBV27	TRBJ1-2	TRBD1	NA	TGTGCCAGCAGTGCGGACAGGGGGCATGGCTACACCTTC	CASSADRGHGYTF
TRBV18	TRBJ2-2	TRBD2	few	TGTGCCAGCTCACCATGGCAACTAGCGGGGAACACCGGGGAGCTGTTTTTT	CASSPWQLAGNTGELFF
TRBV5-1	TRBJ2-7	NA	NA	TGCGCCAGCAGCTTGGACCCCCCGGACAGAGAATCCTACGAGCAGTACTTC	CASSLDPPDRESYEQYF
TRBV27	TRBJ1-6	NA	few	TGTGCCAGCAGTGATCAGGGGCCTCATTCACCCCTCCACTTT	CASSDQGPHSPLHF